The present T cell receptor beta chain was sequenced within a study of CD8+ T cells in alopecia areata. Germline V gene sequence: CDR1 LNHDA, CDR2 SQIVND (reference sequence). V was cut by 4 bases and J by 2 bases, with 5 bases left in between. The length of the CDR3 is 12 residues. Treatment described: oral pan-JAK inhibitor, 5-10 mg twice daily. Isolated RNA was reverse transcribed into cDNA used as the sequencing template. TCRdb's copy holds only in-frame clones and misses some; the assay was immunoSEQ multiplex PCR. Of 150,000 to 250,000 clones in the sample, over 45% are singletons; the top ten hold about 5.1%. This clone was counted many times.

The sequence was collected from a human donor with alopecia areata. This chain joins TRBV19 and TRBJ1-2, with D unresolved. This sample comprised CD4+ T cells sorted from blood, obtained at week 24, from a patient treated with tofacitinib. CDR3 coding DNA: TGTGCCAGTAGTAATTGGAACTATGGCTACACCTTC. Translation gives CASSNWNYGYTF.